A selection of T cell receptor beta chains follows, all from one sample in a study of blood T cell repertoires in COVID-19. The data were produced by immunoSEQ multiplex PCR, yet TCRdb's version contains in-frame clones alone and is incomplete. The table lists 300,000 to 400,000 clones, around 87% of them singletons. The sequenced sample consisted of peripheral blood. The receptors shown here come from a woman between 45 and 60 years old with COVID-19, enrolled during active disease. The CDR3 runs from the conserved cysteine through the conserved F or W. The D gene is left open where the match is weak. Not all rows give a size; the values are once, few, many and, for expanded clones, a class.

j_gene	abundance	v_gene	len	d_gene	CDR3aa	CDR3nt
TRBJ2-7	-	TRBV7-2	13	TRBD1	CASSSPGQGHQYF	TGTGCCAGCAGCTCACCGGGACAGGGGCACCAGTACTTC
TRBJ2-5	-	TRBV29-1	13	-	CSVEISSQETQYF	TGCAGCGTTGAAATTAGCAGCCAAGAGACCCAGTACTTC
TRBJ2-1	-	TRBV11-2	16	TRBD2	CASSGIAGAPYNEQFF	TGTGCCAGCAGCGGTATAGCGGGGGCCCCCTACAATGAGCAGTTCTTC
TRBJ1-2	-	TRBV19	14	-	CASSPGTVGYGYTF	TGTGCCAGTAGTCCGGGGACTGTTGGCTATGGCTACACCTTC
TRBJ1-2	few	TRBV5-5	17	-	CASSLALTAVGAYGYTF	TGTGCCAGCAGCTTGGCTCTTACCGCCGTAGGGGCCTATGGCTACACCTTC
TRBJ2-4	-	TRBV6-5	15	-	CASSSEGTAKNIQYF	TGTGCCAGCAGTTCGGAGGGGACTGCCAAAAACATTCAGTACTTC
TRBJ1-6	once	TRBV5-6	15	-	CASSLETGGNSPLHF	TGTGCCAGCAGCTTAGAGACAGGCGGTAATTCACCCCTCCACTTT
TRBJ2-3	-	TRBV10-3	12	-	CAISAVADTQYF	TGTGCCATCAGTGCGGTTGCAGATACGCAGTATTTT
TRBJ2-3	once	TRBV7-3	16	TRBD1	CASSLFGQGGTDTQYF	TGTGCCAGCAGCCTCTTCGGACAGGGCGGGACAGATACGCAGTATTTT
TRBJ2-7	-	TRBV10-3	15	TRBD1	CAISDPGTGGLEQYF	TGTGCCATCAGTGACCCCGGGACAGGGGGCCTCGAGCAGTACTTC
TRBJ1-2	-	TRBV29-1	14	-	CSVASQHRRYGYTF	TGCAGCGTTGCGAGTCAGCACCGGAGATATGGCTACACCTTC
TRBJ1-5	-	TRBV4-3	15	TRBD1	CASSQGTGRNQPQHF	TGCGCCAGCAGCCAAGGGACAGGGCGCAATCAGCCCCAGCATTTT
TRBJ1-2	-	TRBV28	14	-	CASRSQGGNYGYTF	TGTGCCAGCAGGTCGCAAGGGGGTAACTATGGCTACACCTTC
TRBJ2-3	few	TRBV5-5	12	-	CASKLGTDTQYF	TGTGCCAGCAAGCTTGGCACAGATACGCAGTATTTT
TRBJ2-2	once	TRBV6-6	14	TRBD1	CASYRGRPAGELFF	TGTGCCAGCTACAGGGGGCGCCCCGCCGGGGAGCTGTTTTTT
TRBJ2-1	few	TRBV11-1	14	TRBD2	CASSFGLAGRRQFF	TGTGCCAGCAGCTTTGGACTAGCGGGACGGAGACAGTTCTTC
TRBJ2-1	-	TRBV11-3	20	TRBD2	CASSLHYRTSGHFSYNEQFF	TGTGCCAGCAGCTTACACTACCGGACTAGCGGACATTTCTCCTACAATGAGCAGTTCTTC
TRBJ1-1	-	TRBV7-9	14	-	CASSLPGEGAEAFF	TGTGCCAGCAGCTTACCAGGGGAAGGAGCTGAAGCTTTCTTT
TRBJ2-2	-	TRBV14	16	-	CASSQFRDTHTGELFF	TGTGCCAGCAGCCAATTCCGGGACACGCACACCGGGGAGCTGTTTTTT
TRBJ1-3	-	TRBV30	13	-	CAWSHQGSNTIYF	TGTGCCTGGAGTCACCAGGGCTCAAACACCATATATTTT
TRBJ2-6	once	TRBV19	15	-	CASSNLKSGANVLTF	TGTGCCAGTAGTAACTTAAAGTCTGGGGCCAACGTCCTGACTTTC
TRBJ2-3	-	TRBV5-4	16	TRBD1	CASSDGRDRGTDTQYF	TGTGCCAGCAGCGACGGCCGGGACAGGGGCACAGATACGCAGTATTTT